Sequencing of this T cell receptor (beta chain) was carried out in a study of T cells in Graves' hyperthyroidism and ophthalmopathy. Study findings and constraints: Blood also held most thyroid clonotypes expanded beyond 0.001.

Worth noting for this clonotype: Its target is not known.

Trimming removed 1 base from V and 9 bases from J; junction bases left unmatched: 6. In germline, CDR1 is SGHTA, CDR2 FQGNSA. The CDR3 length is 14 residues. Amplified TCR beta CDR3 regions came from RNA transcripts. The HTBI primer set drove a first-round RT-PCR of the TCR CDR3. TCRdb recomputed calls from the multiplex PCR reads with MiXCR, one row per CDR3 protein. The sample has 650,000 to 800,000 distinct CDR3 sequences; approximately 42% are singletons. Material: peripheral blood or thyroid tissue (not recorded which). The TCR was taken from an adult man with Graves' disease, either hyperthyroidism or ophthalmopathy (not recorded which). J is TRBJ2-5 and V is TRBV7-2; 9 positions match TRBD1. CDR3 residues: CASSLEGQGQPQYF. The CDR3 DNA follows: TGTGCCAGCAGCTTAGAGGGACAGGGTCAGCCCCAGTACTTC.